These 26 T cell receptor beta chains came from one sample sequenced in a study of CD8 T cells in Susac syndrome. It was with random hexamers that about 0.45 to 1 ug RNA was reverse transcribed. MiXCR, applied by TCRdb to the immunoSEQ multiplex PCR reads, yields one record per CDR3 protein. The repertoire has approximately 220,000 distinct CDR3 sequences, approximately 95% of them found once; the top ten carry around 0.08%. Material: CD4+ T cells from PBMCs. Receptor source: a human donor with multiple sclerosis.

The V call is TRBV7-9, the J call TRBJ2-7; D perhaps matches TRBD1 (6 bases). The CDR3 runs to 14 residues. Per germline, CDR1 SEHNR and CDR2 FQNEAQ (reference sequence). The V end was cut by 5 bases, the J end by 2 bases, with 13 bases between. CDR3 DNA: TGTGCCAGCAGCCCCCAGACAGGTCCCTACGAGCAGTACTTC. Translated, it gives CASSPQTGPYEQYF.

The rearrangement links TRBV25-1 to TRBJ2-7, with 8 bases lining up with TRBD2. The CDR3 is 16 amino acids. Trimming at V came to 3 bases and at J to 7 bases, leaving 14 bases not matched to a gene. The germline CDR1 and CDR2 sequences are MGHDK and SYGVNS. CDR3 amino acids: CASSDPGGVSEREQYF. The CDR3 nucleotides are TGTGCCAGCAGTGATCCCGGGGGGGTGAGCGAGCGGGAGCAGTACTTC.

This chain connects TRBV12-3 or TRBV12-4 to TRBJ1-5, with D possibly being TRBD1 (5 bases). The germline V and J ends were trimmed by 10 bases and 4 bases, with 17 bases remaining between them. There are 14 residues in the CDR3. The CDR3 loop reads CAIQGPGANQPQHF. CDR3 coding DNA: TGTGCCATCCAGGGCCCTGGGGCTAATCAGCCCCAGCATTTT.

This chain uses TRBV30 with TRBJ1-1, with D tentatively TRBD1 (6 bases). The V end was cut by 0 bases, the J end by 3 bases, with 26 bases between. The CDR3 runs 19 residues. Germline V gene sequence: CDR1 GTSNPN, CDR2 SVGIG (reference sequence). CDR3 region: CAWSVYPGHKASRDTEAFF. CDR3 nucleotide sequence: TGTGCCTGGAGTGTGTATCCGGGACACAAAGCCTCAAGGGACACTGAAGCTTTCTTT.

The J gene is TRBJ2-3, the V gene TRBV6-1; D unclear. This CDR3 contains 13 residues. Germline V gene data show CDR1 as MNHNS and CDR2 as SASEGT. V was shortened by 2 bases and J by 7 bases, with 10 bases between the two germline ends. The CDR3 sequence: CASSEMSSHTQYF. CDR3 coding DNA: TGTGCCAGCAGTGAAATGTCCTCTCATACGCAGTATTTT.

V is TRBV29-1 and J is TRBJ1-1; 9 positions match TRBD1. The V gene end was trimmed by 5 bases and the J gene end by 3 bases; junction bases not matched to a gene: 1. The length of the CDR3 is 12 residues. Germline-derived CDR1 and CDR2 are SQVTM and ANQGSEA. The CDR3 coding sequence is TGCAGCGTTAGGGACAGGGACACTGAAGCTTTCTTT. This codes for CSVRDRDTEAFF.

Note on this clonotype: At one end the junction does not follow the germline gene, possibly because of a read error. The chain couples TRBV12-3 or TRBV12-4 to TRBJ2-7; D gene unclear. There are 15 residues in the CDR3. CDR3 nucleotide sequence: TGTGCCAGCAGCTCTTTGGCCCAGACCTCCTCCGAGCAGTACTTC. Residues: CASSSLAQTSSEQYF.

The J gene is TRBJ2-3, the V gene TRBV29-1; possible D gene TRBD1, 5 bases. The CDR3 has 17 amino acids. Germline V gene sequence: CDR1 SQVTM, CDR2 ANQGSEA. V lost 1 base, J lost 3 bases, and 20 bases lay in between. The CDR3 loop reads CSVEVGMQGVRTDTQYF. In nucleotides, the CDR3 is TGCAGCGTTGAAGTGGGTATGCAGGGTGTTAGGACAGATACGCAGTATTTT.

V usage is TRBV3-1 and J usage is TRBJ2-7; D is ambiguous. The CDR3 extends over 13 amino acids. The V gene's germline CDR1 is LGHDT and CDR2 YNNKEL (reference sequence). Trimming shortened V by 4 bases and J by 3 bases, and 10 bases separated the two germline ends. The CDR3 protein is CASSLNENYEQYF. The CDR3 coding sequence is TGTGCCAGCAGCCTTAATGAGAACTACGAGCAGTACTTC.

The chain has TRBV5-1 and TRBJ2-7; D is uncertain. The CDR3 extends over 12 amino acids. V shed 3 bases and J shed 5 bases, with 9 bases lying between them. Germline V CDR1 and CDR2: SGHRS, YFSETQ. DNA for the CDR3: TGCGCCAGCAGCTCGGGTCTCCACGAGCAGTACTTC. Its protein product is CASSSGLHEQYF.

The CDR3 region is CASSWDLQETQYF. For the CDR3, the DNA is TGCGCCAGCAGCTGGGACTTACAAGAGACCCAGTACTTC. The V call is TRBV5-1, the J call TRBJ2-5; possible D gene TRBD2, 6 bases. The V gene lost 3 bases and the J gene lost 2 bases, with 8 bases spanning the gap. Per the germline V gene, CDR1 is SGHRS and CDR2 is YFSETQ. The CDR3 runs to 13 residues. Combining the CDR3 with reference TRBV5-1 and TRBJ2-5 gives the whole variable domain KAGVTQTPRYLIKTRGQQVTLSCSPISGHRSVSWYQQTPGQGLQFLFEYFSETQRNKGNFPGRFSGRQFSNSRSEMNVSTLELGDSALYLCASSWDLQETQYFGPGTRLLVL.

This chain joins TRBV5-1 and TRBJ1-5; D is unclear. V lost 4 bases and J 4 bases, leaving 12 bases between the germline ends. Per the germline V gene, CDR1 is SGHRS and CDR2 is YFSETQ. This CDR3 spans 14 amino acids. CDR3 sequence: CASSPTLGNQPQHF. The CDR3 DNA sequence: TGCGCCAGCAGCCCTACCCTCGGGAATCAGCCCCAGCATTTT.

The rearrangement links TRBV20-1 to TRBJ1-5; D remains unclear. CDR1 and CDR2 from the germline V gene are DFQATT and SNEGSKA (reference sequence). The length of the CDR3 is 12 residues. The V end lost 3 bases, the J end lost 1 base, and 4 bases lay between the germline ends. This CDR3 is CSARKSNQPQHF. In DNA, the CDR3 is TGCAGTGCTAGGAAGAGCAATCAGCCCCAGCATTTT.

The chain joins TRBV7-9 to TRBJ2-3; D is ambiguous. CDR3 length: 15 residues. CDR1 is SEHNR, CDR2 FQNEAQ, per germline (reference sequence). V was trimmed by 2 bases and J by 2 bases, leaving 11 bases between them. The CDR3 nucleotides are TGTGCCAGCAGCTTAAGGCTTCGGAACACAGATACGCAGTATTTT. It specifies CASSLRLRNTDTQYF.

The rearrangement uses TRBV29-1 and TRBJ2-1, with D perhaps given as TRBD1 or TRBD2 (6 bases each). Trimming shortened V by 3 bases and J by 8 bases, and 23 bases separated the two germline ends. Germline CDR1 SQVTM, CDR2 ANQGSEA. This CDR3 is 16 amino acids long. The CDR3 spells CSVEGRSGANGDEQFF. CDR3 nucleotide sequence: TGCAGCGTTGAGGGTCGCTCGGGGGCCAACGGCGATGAGCAGTTCTTC.

The chain recombines TRBV11-2 with TRBJ1-6, with D possibly TRBD1 on 5 matching bases. Germline V gene data show CDR1 as SGHAT and CDR2 as FQNNGV. V was pared by 0 bases and J by 0 bases, with 9 bases between. The CDR3 consists of 17 residues. CDR3 sequence (DNA): TGTGCCAGCAGCTTAGAGGCAGGGAGCTCCTATAATTCACCCCTCCACTTT. It translates to CASSLEAGSSYNSPLHF.

This clonotype was detected once. The rearrangement uses TRBV3-1 and TRBJ1-5, with unresolved D. The V and J ends lost 1 base and 9 bases respectively, with 7 bases between them. CDR3 size: 12 residues. Germline CDR1 and CDR2: LGHDT and YNNKEL (reference sequence). The CDR3 is CASSQAGMPQHF. The CDR3 region has the DNA TGTGCCAGCAGCCAAGCGGGGATGCCCCAGCATTTT. Full variable domain (remainder filled in from reference TRBV3-1 and TRBJ1-5): DTAVSQTPKYLVTQMGNDKSIKCEQNLGHDTMYWYKQDSKKFLKIMFSYNNKELIINETVPNRFSPKSPDKAHLNLHINSLELGDSAVYFCASSQAGMPQHFGDGTRLSIL.

A few counts support this clonotype. V and J are TRBV30 and TRBJ1-5; no firm D call. The V end was cut by 1 base, the J end by 3 bases, with 7 bases between. The CDR3 contains 13 residues. Per the germline V gene, CDR1 is GTSNPN and CDR2 is SVGIG (reference sequence). CDR3 bases: TGTGCCTGGAGTGGTTCTCTCAATCAGCCCCAGCATTTT. Translation: CAWSGSLNQPQHF.

The chain employs TRBV3-1 and TRBJ2-5; TRBD1 aligns across 7 bases. CDR1 and CDR2 (germline): LGHDT, YNNKEL (reference sequence). The CDR3 is 15 residues long. V dropped 1 base and J dropped 2; count of bases not matched to a gene: 4. CDR3 sequence: CASSQGGTAQETQYF. The CDR3 coding sequence is TGTGCCAGCAGCCAAGGAGGGACAGCTCAAGAGACCCAGTACTTC.

The J gene is TRBJ1-6, the V gene TRBV30; D is ambiguous. Per germline, CDR1 GTSNPN and CDR2 SVGIG (reference sequence). Trimming pared 0 bases from V and 10 bases from J, leaving 13 bases between. The CDR3 runs to 14 residues. CDR3 bases: TGTGCCTGGAGTGTAACTCGTGTTGGGTCACCCCTCCACTTT. Protein sequence: CAWSVTRVGSPLHF.

The V gene is TRBV29-1, the J gene TRBJ2-7; D remains ambiguous. Germline V gene sequence: CDR1 SQVTM, CDR2 ANQGSEA. The CDR3 runs to 17 residues. V was pared by 3 bases and J by 0 bases, with 21 bases between. CDR3 region: CSVENALNPLGSYEQYF. CDR3 nucleotides: TGCAGCGTTGAGAATGCTCTTAATCCGTTGGGCTCCTACGAGCAGTACTTC.

The genes are TRBV27 and TRBJ2-7, with D possibly being TRBD1 or TRBD2 (5 bases each). V was shortened by 2 bases and J by 2 bases, with 13 bases between the two germline ends. Germline V lookup: CDR1 MNHEY, CDR2 SMNVEV (reference sequence). This CDR3 contains 15 residues. CDR3 residues: CASSLSTGATYEQYF. The CDR3 DNA reads TGTGCCAGCAGTTTAAGTACCGGGGCAACCTACGAGCAGTACTTC.

The chain joins TRBV2 to TRBJ2-6; 9 bases match TRBD1. V shed 10 bases and J 0 bases; nucleotides not matched to a gene: 7. The CDR3 consists of 16 residues. Germline V gene lookup returns CDR1 SNHLY and CDR2 FYNNEI. The CDR3 spells CATGQGSSSGANVLTF. The CDR3 region has the DNA TGTGCCACCGGACAGGGGTCGAGCTCTGGGGCCAACGTCCTGACTTTC.

The chain joins TRBV20-1 to TRBJ1-1, with TRBD1 matching 7 bases. The V and J ends lost 1 base and 1 base, in that order; junction bases with no gene match: 6. CDR1 and CDR2 (germline): DFQATT, SNEGSKA (reference sequence). This CDR3 region has 15 residues. The CDR3 DNA is TGCAGTGCTAGAGGACAGACAGGGTCGAACACTGAAGCTTTCTTT. This gives the protein CSARGQTGSNTEAFF.

The chain couples TRBV5-1 to TRBJ2-6; no reliable D call. The V end was cut by 0 bases, the J end by 0 bases, with 13 bases between. CDR3 length: 18 amino acids. Per the germline V gene, CDR1 is SGHRS and CDR2 is YFSETQ. The CDR3 nucleotides read TGCGCCAGCAGCTTGGGTGGCTGGATGAGCTCTGGGGCCAACGTCCTGACTTTC. It specifies CASSLGGWMSSGANVLTF.

J is TRBJ2-1 and V is TRBV12-3 or TRBV12-4; D unclear. The CDR3 contains 12 residues. V lost 6 bases, J lost 9 bases, and 12 bases lay in between. CDR3: CASSGPVSEQFF. CDR3 nucleotides: TGTGCCAGCAGCGGACCAGTCAGTGAGCAGTTCTTC.